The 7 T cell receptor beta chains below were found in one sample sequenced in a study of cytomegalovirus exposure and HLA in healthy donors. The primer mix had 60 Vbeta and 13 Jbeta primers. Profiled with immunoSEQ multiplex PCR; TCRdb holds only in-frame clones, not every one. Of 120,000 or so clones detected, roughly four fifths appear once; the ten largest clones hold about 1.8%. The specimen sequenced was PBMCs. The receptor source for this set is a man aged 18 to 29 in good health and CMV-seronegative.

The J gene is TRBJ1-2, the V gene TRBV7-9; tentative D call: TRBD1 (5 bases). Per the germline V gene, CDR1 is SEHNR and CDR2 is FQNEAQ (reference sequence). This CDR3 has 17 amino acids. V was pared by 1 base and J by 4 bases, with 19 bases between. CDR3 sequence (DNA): TGTGCCAGCAGCTTAGAAGCGAGGGGCAGGAGGGGCTATGGCTACACCTTC. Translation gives CASSLEARGRRGYGYTF. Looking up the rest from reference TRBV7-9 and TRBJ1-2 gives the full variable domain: DTGVSQNPRHKITKRGQNVTFRCDPISEHNRLYWYRQTLGQGPEFLTYFQNEAQLEKSRLLSDRFSAERPKGSFSTLEIQRTEQGDSAMYLCASSLEARGRRGYGYTFGSGTRLTVV.

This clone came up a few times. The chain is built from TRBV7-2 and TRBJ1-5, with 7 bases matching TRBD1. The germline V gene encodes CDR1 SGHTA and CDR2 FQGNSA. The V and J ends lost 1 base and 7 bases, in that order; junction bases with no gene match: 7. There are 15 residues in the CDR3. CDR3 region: CASSLEGTVSQPQHF. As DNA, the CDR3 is TGTGCCAGCAGCTTAGAAGGGACAGTATCACAGCCCCAGCATTTT.

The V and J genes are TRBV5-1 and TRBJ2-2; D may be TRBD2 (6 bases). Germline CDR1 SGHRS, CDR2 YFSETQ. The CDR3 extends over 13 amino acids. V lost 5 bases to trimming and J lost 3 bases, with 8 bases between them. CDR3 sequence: CASSRGDTGELFF. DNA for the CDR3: TGCGCCAGCAGTCGCGGGGACACCGGGGAGCTGTTTTTT.

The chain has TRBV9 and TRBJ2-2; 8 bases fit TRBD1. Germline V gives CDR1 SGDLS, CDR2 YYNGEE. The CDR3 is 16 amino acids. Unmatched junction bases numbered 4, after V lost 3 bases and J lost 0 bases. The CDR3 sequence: CASSGRGPTNTGELFF. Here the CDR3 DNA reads TGTGCCAGCAGCGGCAGGGGGCCAACGAACACCGGGGAGCTGTTTTTT.

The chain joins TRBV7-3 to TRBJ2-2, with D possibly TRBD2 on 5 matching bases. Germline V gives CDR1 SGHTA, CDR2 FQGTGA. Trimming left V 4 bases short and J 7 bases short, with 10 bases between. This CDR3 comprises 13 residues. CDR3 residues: CASSSSSGGELFF. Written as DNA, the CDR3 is TGTGCCAGCAGCTCTAGCTCCGGCGGGGAGCTGTTTTTT. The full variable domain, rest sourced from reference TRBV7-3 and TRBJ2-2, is GAGVSQTPSNKVTEKGKYVELRCDPISGHTALYWYRQSLGQGPEFLIYFQGTGAADDSGLPNDRFFAVRPEGSVSTLKIQRTERGDSAVYLCASSSSSGGELFFGEGSRLTVL.

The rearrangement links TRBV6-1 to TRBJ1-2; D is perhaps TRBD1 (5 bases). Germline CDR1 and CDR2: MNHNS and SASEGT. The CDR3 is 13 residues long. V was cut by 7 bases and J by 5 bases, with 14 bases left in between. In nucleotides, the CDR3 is TGTGCCAGCACCCTAGATGGGACTTATGGCTACACCTTC. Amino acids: CASTLDGTYGYTF.

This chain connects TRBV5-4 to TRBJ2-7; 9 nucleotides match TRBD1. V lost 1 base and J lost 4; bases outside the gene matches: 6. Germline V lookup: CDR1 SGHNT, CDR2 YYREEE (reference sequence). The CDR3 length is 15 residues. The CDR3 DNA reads TGTGCCAGCAGCTTGAACAGGGGGCAGTCGTACGAGCAGTACTTC. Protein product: CASSLNRGQSYEQYF.